One sample yielded the 20 T cell receptor beta chains listed below, sequenced in a study of T-cell reconstitution after alpha-beta-depleted transplantation in children. Library preparation (for TCRbeta) was performed with unique molecular identifiers. TCRdb re-analysed the PCR reads in MiXCR, keeping a single row per CDR3 protein. The repertoire holds around 800,000 distinct CDR3 sequences, with roughly 16% as singletons. Sequenced here: PBMCs, mostly from graft donor cells, sampled 360 days after TCRalphabeta/CD19-depleted stem cell transplant. These TCRs come from a male patient between 5 and 17 years old who had a stem cell transplant for acute lymphoblastic leukemia, so the T cells may come from the graft donor.

This clonotype was seen a few times. V gene TRBV15 combines with J gene TRBJ2-3; D unresolved. Per germline, CDR1 LNHNV and CDR2 YYDKDF (reference sequence). The V gene lost 4 bases and the J gene lost 2 bases, with 7 bases spanning the gap. There are 13 residues in the CDR3. The CDR3 is CATSIDNTDTQYF. In DNA, the CDR3 is TGTGCCACCAGCATAGACAACACAGATACGCAGTATTTT.

This clonotype was observed a handful of times. The gene calls are TRBV4-1 and TRBJ1-5, with a possible D match to TRBD1 (5 bases). The CDR3 is made up of 14 amino acids. Germline lookup yields CDR1 MGHRA and CDR2 YSYEKL. The ends were cut back, 0 bases at V and 9 bases at J, with 12 bases in the middle. The CDR3 loop reads CASSQDREVRPQHF. CDR3 in DNA: TGCGCCAGCAGCCAAGACAGGGAGGTCCGGCCCCAGCATTTT.

This clonotype has just a few counts. The chain couples TRBV2 to TRBJ2-5, with 12 bases that match TRBD1. The V gene end was trimmed by 5 bases and the J gene end by 5 bases; junction bases not matched to a gene: 6. The CDR3 contains 15 residues. Germline V gene sequence: CDR1 SNHLY, CDR2 FYNNEI. In DNA, the CDR3 is TGTGCCAGCAGTCGGGGACAGGGGGCAGTGGAGACCCAGTACTTC. Translating it yields CASSRGQGAVETQYF.

The chain employs TRBV27 and TRBJ2-3, with D tentatively TRBD2 (5 bases). Germline CDR1 and CDR2: MNHEY and SMNVEV (reference sequence). This CDR3 is built from 15 residues. V lost 5 bases and J lost 0, with 12 bases in between. DNA for the CDR3: TGTGCCAGCAGTAATACCGGGGTCAGCACAGATACGCAGTATTTT. Translation: CASSNTGVSTDTQYF.

This clonotype has just a few counts. The chain uses TRBV6-2 or TRBV6-3 and TRBJ2-1; 10 nucleotides agree with TRBD2. Germline trimming cut 6 bases from V and 4 bases from J; bases unmatched to any gene: 9. Germline lookup yields CDR1 MNHEY and CDR2 SVGEGT. The CDR3 extends over 16 amino acids. CDR3 residues: CASSNTGLATYNEQFF. The CDR3 coding sequence is TGTGCCAGCAGCAACACGGGACTAGCGACGTACAATGAGCAGTTCTTC.

The table lists this clonotype with a few counts. The rearrangement uses TRBV20-1 and TRBJ1-6; D remains ambiguous. Trimming cost V 4 bases and J 7 bases, with 17 bases left between them. The germline CDR1 and CDR2 sequences are DFQATT and SNEGSKA (reference sequence). The CDR3 is 15 residues long. CDR3 coding DNA: TGCAGTGCTACTCCCCCCACAAGGGCCAATTCACCCCTCCACTTT. Its translation is CSATPPTRANSPLHF.

The count of this clonotype is one. J is TRBJ1-5 and V is TRBV6-2 or TRBV6-3, with 8 bases fitting TRBD1. This CDR3 spans 16 amino acids. Trimming cost V 6 bases and J 5 bases; bases outside gene matches: 12. CDR1 and CDR2 from the germline V gene are MNHEY and SVGEGT. As DNA, the CDR3 is TGTGCCAGCAGCCCCTGGACAGGGCTGGTCGATCAGCCCCAGCATTTT. This sequence encodes CASSPWTGLVDQPQHF.

This clonotype occurred a few times. The chain employs TRBV9 and TRBJ2-3; 11 bases agree with TRBD2. Germline-derived CDR1 and CDR2 are SGDLS and YYNGEE. This CDR3 comprises 16 residues. V gave up 2 bases and J gave up 2 bases; unmatched junction bases: 4. CDR3 amino acids: CASSVTSGNPTDTQYF. CDR3 sequence (DNA): TGTGCCAGCAGCGTGACTAGCGGGAACCCCACAGATACGCAGTATTTT.

Turning to this clonotype: The missing conserved phenylalanine or tryptophan at the end of this CDR3 makes a read error likely. The chain uses TRBV5-1 and TRBJ1-1; 8 positions match TRBD1. Germline V gives CDR1 SGHRS, CDR2 YFSETQ. Losses at the gene ends were 5 bases for V and 1 base for J; bases not matched to a gene: 4. This CDR3 has 14 amino acids. Written as DNA, the CDR3 is TGCGCCAGCAGTTCAGGACAGGGGAACACTGAAGCTTTCATT. Translation gives CASSSGQGNTEAFI.

This clonotype appeared a few times. The chain links TRBV7-9 to TRBJ2-3, with TRBD2 matching 10 bases. CDR3 length: 16 residues. After removal of 4 bases from V and 0 bases from J, the junction contained 4 bases not matched to a gene. Looked up from germline, CDR1 is SEHNR and CDR2 is FQNEAQ (reference sequence). CDR3 nucleotides: TGTGCCAGCAGCTCTTTACTAGCGGGAAGCACAGATACGCAGTATTTT. Residues: CASSSLLAGSTDTQYF.

V and J are TRBV6-1 and TRBJ2-1, with D perhaps given as TRBD1 or TRBD2 (5 bases each). Germline lookup yields CDR1 MNHNS and CDR2 SASEGT. The CDR3 is 14 residues long. V dropped 6 bases and J dropped 4 bases, with 13 bases sitting between them. Written as DNA, the CDR3 is TGTGCCAGCAGACTACGGGGCCCGTACAATGAGCAGTTCTTC. Translating gives CASRLRGPYNEQFF.

This clonotype was counted only a few times. V is TRBV27 and J is TRBJ2-1, with D perhaps matching TRBD2 (6 bases). V gave up 6 bases and J gave up 3 bases, with 18 bases separating them. Germline V gene sequence: CDR1 MNHEY, CDR2 SMNVEV (reference sequence). The CDR3 spans 16 residues. CDR3 nucleotides: TGTGCCAGCAGCCCGTGGGCGGGGCTTCGCTACAATGAGCAGTTCTTC. Amino acids: CASSPWAGLRYNEQFF.

The V gene is TRBV9, the J gene TRBJ2-7, with 7 bases fitting TRBD1. Germline V lookup: CDR1 SGDLS, CDR2 YYNGEE. Trimming removed 2 bases from V and 5 bases from J; junction bases left unmatched: 4. The CDR3 totals 13 residues. Here the CDR3 reads CASSVVGGNEQYF. The CDR3 DNA follows: TGTGCCAGCAGCGTCGTAGGGGGCAACGAGCAGTACTTC.

This clonotype was seen ten or more times. The J gene is TRBJ2-1, the V gene TRBV18; 11 bases are shared with TRBD2. The germline V gene has CDR1 KGHSH and CDR2 LQKENI. V lost 7 bases and J lost 0; bases outside the gene matches: 8. CDR3 length: 17 amino acids. CDR3 sequence (DNA): TGTGCCAGCTTTGCGGGACTAGCGGATAGCTCCTACAATGAGCAGTTCTTC. Translating gives CASFAGLADSSYNEQFF.

This clonotype has just a few counts. The gene calls are TRBV7-2 and TRBJ2-7, with TRBD2 matching 7 bases. Germline V lookup: CDR1 SGHTA, CDR2 FQGNSA. This CDR3 contains 16 residues. V trimming: 2 bases; J trimming: 0 bases; junction bases outside the gene matches: 7. The CDR3 bases are TGTGCCAGCAGCTTAAGACCAAGGACTAGCTCCTACGAGCAGTACTTC. Its translation is CASSLRPRTSSYEQYF.

V and J are TRBV4-1 and TRBJ2-4, with D possibly TRBD2 on 7 matching bases. CDR1 and CDR2 (germline): MGHRA, YSYEKL. The ends were cut back, 4 bases at V and 0 bases at J, with 16 bases in the middle. CDR3 length: 17 residues. Written as DNA, the CDR3 is TGCGCCAGCAGCCTCCCGGGGGGCCCAGTAGCCAAAAACATTCAGTACTTC. Translation gives CASSLPGGPVAKNIQYF.

The table lists this clonotype with a few counts. The genes are TRBV5-1 and TRBJ2-7, with 11 bases identical to TRBD2. Germline values: CDR1 SGHRS, CDR2 YFSETQ. The CDR3 has 15 amino acids. The junction had 4 bases not matched to a gene; V was cut back by 2 bases and J by 3 bases. The CDR3 protein is CASSFETSGGYEQYF. DNA of the CDR3: TGCGCCAGCAGCTTTGAAACTAGCGGGGGCTACGAGCAGTACTTC.

The rearrangement joins TRBV20-1 to TRBJ2-7; TRBD1 aligns across 8 bases. CDR3 length: 13 residues. Germline V gives CDR1 DFQATT, CDR2 SNEGSKA (reference sequence). The CDR3 nucleotides read TGCAGCGCATCTCACAGGGGGATCTACGAGCAGTACTTC. It encodes CSASHRGIYEQYF.

This clonotype was observed a handful of times. The chain carries TRBV7-6 and TRBJ1-1; 9 nucleotides line up with TRBD1. The germline CDR1 and CDR2 sequences are SGHVS and FNYEAQ. This CDR3 contains 15 residues. V lost 5 bases, J lost 4 bases, and 8 bases stayed unmatched. CDR3 coding DNA: TGTGCCAGCAGCCCCGGGACAGGGTGGGGCACTGAAGCTTTCTTT. Translating it yields CASSPGTGWGTEAFF.

The rearrangement uses TRBV10-1 and TRBJ2-7, with 10 bases that match TRBD2. CDR3 length equals 13 residues. Germline CDR1 WNHNN, CDR2 SYGVQD (reference sequence). Trimming at V came to 2 bases and at J to 5 bases, leaving 0 bases not matched to a gene. The CDR3 DNA reads TGCGCCAGCAGTGAGGGACTAGCGGACGAGCAGTACTTC. Translating it yields CASSEGLADEQYF.